Listed here are 24 T cell receptor beta chains from one sample, sequenced in a study of Ad26.COV2.S vaccination and SARS-CoV-2 variants. Treatment meaning: approximately 18 received Ad26.COV2.S at low or high dose, single or two shots; five or six received placebo; per-sample allocation not given. Sampling happened 63 days after the first vaccine or placebo injection. The protocol was immunoSEQ multiplex PCR, while the TCRdb copy is restricted to in-frame clones and leaves out a portion. Of over 400,000 clones in the sample, 90% were seen once. Source: peripheral blood, taken in a trial of Ad26.COV2.S vaccine versus placebo. The origin of the receptors is a person aged 18 to 59 who received the Ad26.COV2.S COVID-19 vaccine or a placebo.

J is TRBJ2-6 and V is TRBV10-3; the D gene is possibly TRBD1 (5 bases). Trimming removed 0 bases at V and 2 bases at J, with 20 bases between. CDR1 and CDR2 from the germline V gene are ENHRY and SYGVKD. The CDR3 is made up of 20 amino acids. The CDR3 sequence is CAISESHVPRELTGANVLTF. The CDR3 coding sequence is TGTGCCATCAGTGAGTCCCACGTCCCCAGGGAACTCACTGGGGCCAACGTCCTGACTTTC.

The CDR3 loop reads CAAGNYGYTF. In DNA form, the CDR3 reads TGTGCCGCCGGTAACTATGGCTACACCTTC. This sequence joins TRBV6-5 and TRBJ1-2; D unclear. Germline V gene lookup returns CDR1 MNHEY and CDR2 SVGAGI. The CDR3 spans 10 residues. The V gene lost 11 bases and the J gene lost 1 base, with 5 bases spanning the gap.

The genes are TRBV11-2 and TRBJ2-1; no reliable D call. The V end lost 5 bases, the J end lost 5 bases, and 1 base lay between the germline ends. Germline V lookup: CDR1 SGHAT, CDR2 FQNNGV. The CDR3 extends over 10 amino acids. The CDR3 DNA reads TGTGCCAGCAGCGACAATGAGCAGTTCTTC. Its translation: CASSDNEQFF.

The CDR3 DNA reads TGCGCCAGCAGCCAAGGGAGCGGGACCTCCTACGAGCAGTACTTC. It translates to CASSQGSGTSYEQYF. The rearrangement joins TRBV4-1 to TRBJ2-7; TRBD2 matches at 7 bases. Germline assignment: CDR1 MGHRA and CDR2 YSYEKL. The CDR3 has 15 residues. After removal of 1 base from V and 0 bases from J, the junction contained 3 bases not matched to a gene.

This rearrangement joins TRBV28 to TRBJ2-7; the D call may be TRBD1 or TRBD2 (6 bases each). Germline CDR1 MDHEN, CDR2 SYDVKM. The CDR3 spans 14 residues. Trimming took 3 bases from V and 4 from J, leaving 13 bases between them. CDR3: CASSFGGREYEQYF. In DNA, the CDR3 is TGTGCCAGCAGTTTCGGGGGCAGGGAATACGAGCAGTACTTC.

The chain carries TRBV19 and TRBJ2-1, with a possible D match to TRBD2 (6 bases). CDR3 length: 13 amino acids. V lost 6 bases, J lost 3 bases, and 9 bases lay in between. From germline, CDR1 is LNHDA and CDR2 SQIVND (reference sequence). As DNA, the CDR3 is TGTGCCAGTAGGGGGACTTACTACAATGAGCAGTTCTTC. Translation: CASRGTYYNEQFF.

The chain combines TRBV28 with TRBJ2-7; 9 bases line up with TRBD1. Germline CDR1 reads MDHEN; CDR2 reads SYDVKM. V lost 4 bases and J lost 1; bases outside the gene matches: 5. The CDR3 covers 15 residues. CDR3: CASSSWDRESYEQYF. In DNA form, the CDR3 reads TGTGCCAGCAGTTCATGGGACAGGGAATCCTACGAGCAGTACTTC.

The chain couples TRBV5-6 to TRBJ2-1; D possibly corresponds to TRBD2 (6 bases). The V gene's germline CDR1 is SGHDT and CDR2 YYEEEE. This CDR3 region has 16 residues. Trimming left V 5 bases short and J 0 bases short, with 15 bases between. As DNA, the CDR3 is TGTGCCAGCAGTCCGGAAAGGGGAGGCTCCTACAATGAGCAGTTCTTC. Protein sequence: CASSPERGGSYNEQFF.

A few counts support this clone. The chain carries TRBV20-1 and TRBJ2-7, with D perhaps TRBD1 (6 bases). Germline CDR1 and CDR2: DFQATT and SNEGSKA (reference sequence). The CDR3 is 11 amino acids. Trimming took off 2 bases at V and 4 bases at J, with 6 bases between the two ends. CDR3: CSARQGYEQYF. In nucleotides, the CDR3 is TGCAGTGCTAGACAGGGGTACGAGCAGTACTTC.

The chain recombines TRBV27 with TRBJ1-6, with D possibly TRBD1 on 6 matching bases. Trimming took off 2 bases at V and 5 bases at J, with 10 bases between the two ends. Germline CDR1 reads MNHEY; CDR2 reads SMNVEV (reference sequence). The CDR3 consists of 15 residues. The CDR3 DNA reads TGTGCCAGCAGTTTAAGGACAGAACATAATTCACCCCTCCACTTT. Translation: CASSLRTEHNSPLHF.

V is TRBV19 and J is TRBJ2-3; unclear D gene. V lost 2 bases and J lost 6, with 6 bases in between. The germline V gene has CDR1 LNHDA and CDR2 SQIVND (reference sequence). This CDR3 spans 12 amino acids. The CDR3 sequence: CASSIYSDTQYF. The DNA for the CDR3 is TGTGCCAGTAGTATATATTCGGATACGCAGTATTTT. Supplemented by reference TRBV19 and TRBJ2-3, the full variable domain reads DGGITQSPKYLFRKEGQNVTLSCEQNLNHDAMYWYRQDPGQGLRLIYYSQIVNDFQKGDIAEGYSVSREKKESFPLTVTSAQKNPTAFYLCASSIYSDTQYFGPGTRLTVL.

The genes are TRBV4-3 and TRBJ2-7; D may match TRBD1 or TRBD2 (6 bases each). The length of the CDR3 is 15 residues. V lost 4 bases, J lost 0 bases, and 13 bases lay in between. Germline CDR1 LGHNA, CDR2 YSLEER. CDR3 nucleotides: TGCGCCAGCAGCCGGGCTCGGGGGCTCTCCTACGAGCAGTACTTC. Amino acid sequence: CASSRARGLSYEQYF.

The chain combines TRBV3-1 (or the pseudogene TRBV3-2) with TRBJ2-4; TRBD2 matches 8 bases. This CDR3 is built from 18 residues. The V and J ends lost 1 base and 4 bases, in that order; junction bases with no gene match: 12. Germline V gives CDR1 LGHDT, CDR2 YNNKEL (reference sequence). CDR3 sequence reads: CASSQGFTGGRSKNIQYF. CDR3 DNA sequence: TGTGCCAGCAGCCAAGGTTTTACTGGCGGGAGGTCAAAAAACATTCAGTACTTC.

This rearrangement joins TRBV27 to TRBJ1-1, with TRBD1 as a possible D gene (6 bases). From germline, CDR1 is MNHEY and CDR2 SMNVEV (reference sequence). CDR3 size: 14 residues. Trimming removed 6 bases from V and 0 bases from J, with 11 bases in between. CDR3 sequence: CASRIGQLNTEAFF. The CDR3 DNA follows: TGTGCCAGCAGGATTGGACAGCTGAACACTGAAGCTTTCTTT.

The chain employs TRBV28 and TRBJ2-7; 9 nucleotides agree with TRBD1. With V trimmed by 5 bases and J by 6 bases, 8 bases remained unmatched. This CDR3 has 14 amino acids. Germline assignment: CDR1 MDHEN and CDR2 SYDVKM. CDR3 amino acids: CASSNPTGGIEQYF. In nucleotides, the CDR3 is TGTGCCAGCAGTAACCCGACAGGGGGAATCGAGCAGTACTTC.

The chain recombines TRBV27 with TRBJ2-7; D is perhaps TRBD2 (5 bases). CDR3 length: 14 amino acids. V lost 0 bases and J lost 3, with 9 bases in between. Germline CDR1 reads MNHEY; CDR2 reads SMNVEV (reference sequence). CDR3 sequence: CASSLSRGHYEQYF. CDR3 DNA sequence: TGTGCCAGCAGTTTATCGAGAGGGCACTACGAGCAGTACTTC.

To note about this clone: The identical CDR3 is also encoded by other nucleotide sequences in the sample. This chain joins TRBV28 and TRBJ2-7; TRBD2 is a possible D gene (5 bases). V dropped 2 bases and J dropped 1 base, with 9 bases sitting between them. This CDR3 spans 14 amino acids. Germline CDR1 is MDHEN and CDR2 is SYDVKM. CDR3 in amino acids: CASSLSGGSYEQYF. The CDR3 bases are TGTGCCAGCAGTTTAAGCGGCGGATCCTACGAGCAGTACTTC.

The CDR3: CASSNRDRGVETQYF. The CDR3 DNA reads TGTGCCAGCAGTAACCGGGACAGGGGAGTAGAGACCCAGTACTTC. J is TRBJ2-5 and V is TRBV28; TRBD1 matches 10 bases. Germline lookup yields CDR1 MDHEN and CDR2 SYDVKM. This CDR3 spans 15 amino acids. After removal of 5 bases from V and 4 bases from J, the junction contained 7 bases not matched to a gene.

The chain joins TRBV28 to TRBJ1-2, with D hard to call. The V gene's germline CDR1 is MDHEN and CDR2 SYDVKM. This CDR3 has 12 amino acids. Between the trimmed V and J ends, which lost 5 bases and 7 bases, there was a span of 11 bases. The CDR3 DNA follows: TGTGCCAGCAGTCTAACCCTTATTGGCTACACCTTC. The encoded protein is CASSLTLIGYTF.

The chain joins TRBV28 to TRBJ2-7; maybe TRBD2 (6 bases). This CDR3 region has 14 residues. Per the germline V gene, CDR1 is MDHEN and CDR2 is SYDVKM. V dropped 1 base and J dropped 3 bases, with 10 bases sitting between them. Here the CDR3 reads CASSLFGTVYEQYF. The DNA of the CDR3 is TGTGCCAGCAGTTTATTTGGGACTGTCTACGAGCAGTACTTC.

The rearrangement joins TRBV28 to TRBJ1-2, with 7 nucleotides matching TRBD1. The V gene end was trimmed by 6 bases and the J gene end by 8 bases; junction bases not matched to a gene: 18. The germline CDR1 and CDR2 sequences are MDHEN and SYDVKM. This CDR3 is built from 16 residues. The CDR3 DNA is TGTGCCAGCAGCCAACCCTGGACAGGAGTGGCGGGGGGCTACACCTTC. As protein: CASSQPWTGVAGGYTF.

The chain has TRBV23-1 and TRBJ2-3, with 9 bases identical to TRBD1. TRBV23-1 is labeled an ORF, and its function is uncertain. The CDR3 is made up of 14 amino acids. V shed 9 bases and J 8 bases; nucleotides not matched to a gene: 12. Here the CDR3 reads CASPGQGLFGTQYF. CDR3 bases: TGCGCCAGTCCAGGACAGGGGCTTTTTGGTACGCAGTATTTT.

V usage is TRBV30 and J usage is TRBJ2-1; 8 bases match TRBD2. Germline V gives CDR1 GTSNPN, CDR2 SVGIG (reference sequence). J was trimmed by 3 bases and V by 5 bases; bases with no gene match: 9. The CDR3 totals 15 residues. CDR3 coding DNA: TGTGCCTGGGAGGCCATAGCGGGATACTACAATGAGCAGTTCTTC. The encoded protein is CAWEAIAGYYNEQFF.

V is TRBV7-6 and J is TRBJ1-1; D is ambiguous. This CDR3 spans 15 amino acids. CDR1 SGHVS and CDR2 FNYEAQ come from the germline V gene. V was clipped by 0 bases and J by 4 bases, with 12 bases between them. CDR3: CASSLAEEGITEAFF. CDR3 DNA sequence: TGTGCCAGCAGCTTAGCCGAGGAAGGGATCACTGAAGCTTTCTTT.